This T cell receptor (beta chain) was obtained from a study of T-cell memory formation after mild COVID-19. Findings of the study overall: A balance of CD4 and CD8 characterized clones contracting day 15 to 85, whereas later expanders leaned CD4+.

The CDR3 runs 15 residues. The V and J ends lost 6 bases and 4 bases respectively, with 18 bases between them. A single record per CDR3 protein comes from TCRdb applying MiXCR to the 5' RACE reads. The sample carries roughly 380,000 distinct CDR3 sequences, around 27% recorded once. Regarding this clonotype: Its antigen is still unknown.

The sequenced sample was PBMCs or a T cell subset sorted from them (not recorded which). This TCR was sampled from an adult woman who had mild COVID-19 (a few samples of this study predate the infection). Cell type and time point are not known. The rearrangement links TRBV12-3 or TRBV12-4 to TRBJ1-1, with D perhaps TRBD1 (5 bases). CDR3 bases: TGTGCCAGCAGAAGGCTACTTTCAGGGTCCACTGAAGCTTTCTTT. This codes for CASRRLLSGSTEAFF.